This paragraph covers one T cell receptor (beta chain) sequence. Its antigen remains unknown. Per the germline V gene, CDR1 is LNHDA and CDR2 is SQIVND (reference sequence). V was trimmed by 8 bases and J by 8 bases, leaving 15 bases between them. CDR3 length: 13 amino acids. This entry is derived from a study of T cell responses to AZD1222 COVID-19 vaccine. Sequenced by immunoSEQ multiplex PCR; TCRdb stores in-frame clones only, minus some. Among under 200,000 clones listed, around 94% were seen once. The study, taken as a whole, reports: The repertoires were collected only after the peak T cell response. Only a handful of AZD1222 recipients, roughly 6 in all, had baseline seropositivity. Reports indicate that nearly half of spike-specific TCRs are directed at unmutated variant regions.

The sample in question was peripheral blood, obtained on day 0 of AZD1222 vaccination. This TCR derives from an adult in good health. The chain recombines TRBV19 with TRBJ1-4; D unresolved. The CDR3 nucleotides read TGTGCCAGTTCGAGGAGTCTCCGGGAAAAACTGTTTTTT. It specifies CASSRSLREKLFF.